The source of this T cell receptor beta chain is a study of T cells in Graves' hyperthyroidism and ophthalmopathy. General observations from the study: A model using 13 V-J features told ophthalmopathy apart from stable hyperthyroidism.

Amplified TCR beta CDR3 regions derived from RNA transcripts. Initially, a first-round RT-PCR of the TCR CDR3 employed the HTBI primer set. TCRdb recomputed calls from the multiplex PCR reads with MiXCR, one row per CDR3 protein. The sample contains a few hundred thousand distinct CDR3 sequences, about half of which appear only once. Graves' hyperthyroidism is called stable when ophthalmopathy does not progress within 18 months. The hyperthyroidism patients had all been newly diagnosed, and their disease duration was under 2 months. Their ages ranged from 18 to 65 years. A single count supports this clonotype. Its target is not known. Sequencing was performed on peripheral blood or thyroid tissue (not recorded which). The TCR comes from a woman under 30 with Graves' hyperthyroidism.

The CDR3 reads CASSLDTGSWEQYF. The CDR3 bases are TGTGCCAGCAGCTTAGATACAGGGTCTTGGGAGCAGTACTTC. The chain joins TRBV7-8 to TRBJ2-7, with TRBD1 as a possible D gene (6 bases). V was cut by 1 base and J by 7 bases, with 14 bases left in between. From germline, CDR1 is SGHVS and CDR2 FQNEAQ. The CDR3 has 14 amino acids.